These 7 T cell receptor beta chains came from one sample sequenced in a study of blood T cells in healthy people across ages (dated by TCRdb to between 2014 and 2016). The protocol used for the library was 5' RACE. Data came from an Illumina HiSeq 2500. A second PCR of roughly 7 to 12 cycles was performed with a sample-barcoded 5' primer and a J-beta primer mix. The public sequencing data were trimmed at Q25 with fastp and processed into clonotypes with MiXCR by TCRdb, which kept only in-frame beta chains. Entries that share a CDR3 protein sequence are merged under the most common genes and DNA. Across this sample there are about 1 million distinct CDR3 sequences, with under 55% seen only once. The top ten constitute approximately 17% of the sample. Sequenced material: blood. Receptors originate from a woman aged 60 to 75 in good health.

The chain couples TRBV3-1 to TRBJ2-5, with 11 nucleotides matching TRBD2. Germline V gene lookup returns CDR1 LGHDT and CDR2 YNNKEL (reference sequence). V was clipped by 8 bases and J by 3 bases; unmatched bases: 11. The CDR3 sequence is 16 residues long. The CDR3 here is CASGTNRLAGKETQYF. The CDR3, as DNA: TGTGCCAGCGGGACCAACAGACTAGCGGGGAAAGAGACCCAGTACTTC.

This clonotype was seen many times. V usage is TRBV4-1 and J usage is TRBJ2-1, with D possibly matching TRBD2 (6 bases). Germline V gene lookup returns CDR1 MGHRA and CDR2 YSYEKL. V was clipped by 3 bases and J by 4 bases, with 16 bases between them. The CDR3 contains 16 residues. Here the CDR3 reads CASSHDPEGQYNEQFF. CDR3 coding DNA: TGCGCCAGCAGCCACGATCCGGAGGGCCAGTACAATGAGCAGTTCTTC.

This chain links TRBV6-5 with TRBJ1-1; D is perhaps TRBD1 (5 bases). Germline assignment: CDR1 MNHEY and CDR2 SVGAGI. Trimming removed 6 bases at V and 5 bases at J, with 16 bases between. The CDR3 loop spans 14 amino acids. CDR3 in DNA: TGTGCCAGCAGGGACATTGTGGTTTGGACTGAAGCTTTCTTT. It specifies CASRDIVVWTEAFF.

The chain couples TRBV4-1 to TRBJ2-1; D not resolved. V was trimmed by 1 base and J by 6 bases, leaving 10 bases between them. The germline V gene has CDR1 MGHRA and CDR2 YSYEKL. The CDR3 consists of 14 residues. The CDR3, as DNA: TGCGCCAGCAGCCAAGCATCTGCTTTCAATGAGCAGTTCTTC. It is translated as CASSQASAFNEQFF.

V usage is TRBV5-1 and J usage is TRBJ2-1; D unclear. Germline CDR1 SGHRS, CDR2 YFSETQ. CDR3 size: 16 residues. Deletions cut 4 bases from V and 5 bases from J, with 19 bases between. CDR3 sequence (DNA): TGCGCCAGCAGCCCCCGGGTAGGGCCAGCTAACAATGAGCAGTTCTTC. The encoded protein is CASSPRVGPANNEQFF.

The chain combines TRBV27 with TRBJ1-6; 7 nucleotides line up with TRBD1. The ends lost 8 bases at V and 6 bases at J; junction bases unmatched: 10. From germline, CDR1 is MNHEY and CDR2 SMNVEV (reference sequence). The CDR3 consists of 15 residues. This CDR3 reads CASGSIQGINSPLHF. In DNA, the CDR3 is TGTGCCAGCGGATCTATACAGGGGATTAATTCACCCCTCCACTTT.

This clonotype occurred a few times. The J gene is TRBJ2-1, the V gene TRBV20-1; possible D gene TRBD2, 5 bases. CDR3 length: 15 amino acids. Germline V lookup: CDR1 DFQATT, CDR2 SNEGSKA (reference sequence). Between the trimmed V and J ends, which lost 2 bases and 5 bases, there was a span of 16 bases. The chain's CDR3 is CSARPLAPFDNEQFF. The CDR3 DNA follows: TGCAGTGCTAGACCTCTAGCCCCGTTTGACAATGAGCAGTTCTTC.